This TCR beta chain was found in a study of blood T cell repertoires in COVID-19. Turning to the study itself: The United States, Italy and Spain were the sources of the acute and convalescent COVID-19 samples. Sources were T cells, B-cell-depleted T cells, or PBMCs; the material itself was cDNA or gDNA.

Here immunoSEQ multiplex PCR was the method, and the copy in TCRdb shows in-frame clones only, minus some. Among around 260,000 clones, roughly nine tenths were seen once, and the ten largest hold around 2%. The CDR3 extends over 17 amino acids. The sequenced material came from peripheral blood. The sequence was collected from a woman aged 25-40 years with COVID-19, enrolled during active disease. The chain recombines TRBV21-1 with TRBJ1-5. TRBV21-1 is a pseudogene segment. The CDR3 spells CASSKEPPGGENQPQHF. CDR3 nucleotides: TGTGCCAGCAGCAAAGAACCCCCTGGAGGGGAGAATCAGCCCCAGCATTTT.